These T cell receptor beta chains were read from a single sample in a study of T cell responses to AZD1222 COVID-19 vaccine. Using immunoSEQ multiplex PCR, the repertoire was profiled, and TCRdb retains in-frame clones only, with some absent. The repertoire includes 85,000 to 100,000 clones, roughly nine tenths of them detected once, and around 3.5% sits in the top ten. The specimen comprised peripheral blood, sampled on day 0 of AZD1222 vaccination. All receptors come from an adult in good health. CDR3s include the opening cysteine and the closing phenylalanine or tryptophan. D genes are given only for firm matches. Size is stated for part of the rows, as once, few or many counts, or as a class when the clone is expanded.

j_gene,d_gene,len,v_gene,abundance,CDR3aa,CDR3nt
TRBJ1-6,.,15,TRBV4-1,.,CASSQRTAYNSPLHF,TGCGCCAGCAGCCAACGGACAGCCTATAATTCACCCCTCCACTTT
TRBJ2-1,TRBD2,15,TRBV5-1,.,CASTIGTSRYNEQFF,TGCGCCAGCACCATCGGGACTAGTCGATACAATGAGCAGTTCTTC
TRBJ1-6,.,13,TRBV5-4,.,CASSLRNNSPLHF,TGTGCCAGCAGCCTCCGCAATAATTCACCCCTCCACTTT
TRBJ1-1,TRBD1,12,TRBV29-1,.,CSVGDRNTEAFF,TGCAGCGTCGGGGACAGGAACACTGAAGCTTTCTTT
TRBJ1-1,.,15,TRBV11-2,.,CASSFWAAVNTEAFF,TGTGCCAGCAGCTTCTGGGCGGCGGTGAACACTGAAGCTTTCTTT
TRBJ2-3,.,14,TRBV7-9,.,CASSPRTGQDTQYF,TGTGCCAGCAGCCCTAGGACCGGGCAAGATACGCAGTATTTT
TRBJ2-1,TRBD2,14,TRBV20-1,few,CSASTTSGYNEQFF,TGCAGTGCTAGTACGACTAGCGGATACAATGAGCAGTTCTTC
TRBJ1-6,.,16,TRBV5-6,medium-sized,CASSLRGSGVRSPLHF,TGTGCCAGCAGCTTGAGAGGCTCGGGGGTTCGGTCACCCCTCCACTTT
TRBJ1-2,.,15,TRBV27,once,CASSRLTGGNYGYTF,TGTGCCAGCAGCCGCTTAACGGGGGGGAATTATGGCTACACCTTC
TRBJ1-3,.,14,TRBV11-2,.,CASSVGISGNTIYF,TGTGCCAGCAGCGTAGGAATTTCGGGAAACACCATATATTTT
TRBJ2-3,TRBD2,16,TRBV9,few,CASSVVASGGTDTQYF,TGTGCCAGCAGCGTAGTTGCTAGCGGGGGCACAGATACGCAGTATTTT
TRBJ1-2,TRBD1,15,TRBV27,.,CASSLSITGGFGYTF,TGTGCCAGCAGTTTATCGATAACAGGGGGCTTTGGCTACACCTTC
TRBJ2-5,.,15,TRBV9,.,CASSANLDTQETQYF,TGTGCCAGCAGCGCTAATTTAGACACCCAAGAGACCCAGTACTTC
TRBJ1-1,.,11,TRBV6-6,.,CASSYGGRAFF,TGTGCCAGCAGTTACGGGGGGAGAGCTTTCTTT
TRBJ1-1,.,10,TRBV2,.,CASGQSLAFF,TGTGCCAGTGGACAGTCATTGGCTTTCTTT
TRBJ2-7,.,15,TRBV15,.,CATSRATGASYEQYF,TGTGCCACCAGCAGAGCCACCGGGGCCTCCTACGAGCAGTACTTC
TRBJ1-2,.,17,TRBV19,once,CASSILSARTASYGYTF,TGTGCCAGTAGTATTCTGAGTGCGCGGACAGCCAGTTATGGCTACACCTTC
TRBJ1-5,TRBD1,14,TRBV5-1,.,CASSLTGGDQPQHF,TGCGCCAGCAGCTTGACAGGGGGCGATCAGCCCCAGCATTTT
TRBJ1-1,.,13,TRBV19,.,CASSIQQNTEAFF,TGTGCCAGTAGTATACAGCAGAACACTGAAGCTTTCTTT
TRBJ1-1,TRBD1,14,TRBV7-2,.,CASSLADRRTEAFF,TGTGCCAGCAGCTTAGCGGACAGGAGGACTGAAGCTTTCTTT
TRBJ1-6,.,14,TRBV4-1,.,CASSLGGNNSPLHF,TGCGCCAGCAGCCTCGGGGGGAATAATTCACCCCTCCACTTT
TRBJ1-2,TRBD1,14,TRBV27,.,CASSLLGRGHGYTF,TGTGCCAGCAGTTTACTGGGCAGGGGGCATGGCTACACCTTC
TRBJ1-6,.,15,TRBV4-2,.,CASSQEDRDNSPLHF,TGTGCCAGCAGCCAAGAGGACAGAGATAATTCACCCCTCCACTTT
TRBJ1-2,.,13,TRBV5-1,.,CASSLDMGDGYTF,TGCGCCAGCAGCTTGGACATGGGCGACGGCTACACCTTC
TRBJ1-2,.,11,TRBV24-1,.,CATSDHYGYTF,TGTGCCACCAGTGACCACTATGGCTACACCTTC
TRBJ1-5,.,15,TRBV7-2,.,CASSLYQGMDQPQHF,TGTGCCAGCAGCTTATATCAGGGTATGGATCAGCCCCAGCATTTT
TRBJ2-7,.,13,TRBV3-1/TRBV3-2,.,CASSRVGVHEQYF,TGTGCCAGCAGTCGGGTTGGGGTTCACGAGCAGTACTTC
TRBJ1-6,.,13,TRBV7-2,.,CASSLDRQQVLHF,TGTGCCAGCAGCTTAGATCGACAGCAAGTCCTCCACTTT
TRBJ1-1,.,12,TRBV11-2,.,CASSLEGGAAFF,TGTGCCAGCAGCTTAGAGGGGGGGGCAGCTTTCTTT
TRBJ2-2,.,15,TRBV19,.,CASSTRNTNTGELFF,TGTGCCAGTAGTACTCGGAACACGAACACCGGGGAGCTGTTTTTT